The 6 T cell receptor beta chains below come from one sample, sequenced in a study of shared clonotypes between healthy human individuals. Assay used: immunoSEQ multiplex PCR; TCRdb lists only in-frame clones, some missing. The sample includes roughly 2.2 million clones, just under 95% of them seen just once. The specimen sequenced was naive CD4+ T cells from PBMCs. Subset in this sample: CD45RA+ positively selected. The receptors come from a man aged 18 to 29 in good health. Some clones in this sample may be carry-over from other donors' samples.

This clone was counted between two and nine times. CDR3 loop: CAGENRGAYEQYF. As DNA, the CDR3 is TGTGCCGGCGAGAACAGGGGCGCTTACGAGCAGTACTTC. J is TRBJ2-7 and V is TRBV7-3, with TRBD1 identical over 7 bases. The CDR3 extends over 13 amino acids. Germline V gives CDR1 SGHTA, CDR2 FQGTGA. J lost 4 bases, V lost 11 bases, and 11 bases had no gene match.

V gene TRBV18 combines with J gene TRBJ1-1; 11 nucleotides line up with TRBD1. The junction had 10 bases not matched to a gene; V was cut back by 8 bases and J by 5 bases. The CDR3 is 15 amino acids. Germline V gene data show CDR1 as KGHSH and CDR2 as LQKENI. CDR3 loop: CASHGQGARWTEAFF. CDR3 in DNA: TGTGCCAGCCACGGACAGGGGGCGCGGTGGACTGAAGCTTTCTTT.

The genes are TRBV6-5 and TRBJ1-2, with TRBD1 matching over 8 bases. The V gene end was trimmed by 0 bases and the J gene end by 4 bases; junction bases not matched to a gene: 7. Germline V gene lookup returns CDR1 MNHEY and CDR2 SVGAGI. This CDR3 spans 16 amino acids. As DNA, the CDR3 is TGTGCCAGCAGTTACTCAGGACAGGGACTCTTCTATGGCTACACCTTC. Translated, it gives CASSYSGQGLFYGYTF.

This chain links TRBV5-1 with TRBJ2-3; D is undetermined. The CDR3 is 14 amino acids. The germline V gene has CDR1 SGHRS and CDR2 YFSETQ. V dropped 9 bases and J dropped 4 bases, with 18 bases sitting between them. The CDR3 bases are TGCGCCACCAAACTGGTTATGGCTGCAGATACGCAGTATTTT. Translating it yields CATKLVMAADTQYF.

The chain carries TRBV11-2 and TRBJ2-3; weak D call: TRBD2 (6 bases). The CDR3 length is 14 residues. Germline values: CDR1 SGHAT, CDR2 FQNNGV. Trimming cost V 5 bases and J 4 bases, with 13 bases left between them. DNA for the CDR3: TGTGCCAGCAGCGCGGGACTGTTGGCAGATACGCAGTATTTT. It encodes CASSAGLLADTQYF.

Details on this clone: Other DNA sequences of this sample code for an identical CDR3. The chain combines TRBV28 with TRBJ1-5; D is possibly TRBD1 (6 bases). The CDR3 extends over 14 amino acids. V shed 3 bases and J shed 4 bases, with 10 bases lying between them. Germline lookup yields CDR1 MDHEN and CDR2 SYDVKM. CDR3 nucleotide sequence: TGTGCCAGCAGTTTTTGGACAGCGAATCAGCCCCAGCATTTT. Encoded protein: CASSFWTANQPQHF.